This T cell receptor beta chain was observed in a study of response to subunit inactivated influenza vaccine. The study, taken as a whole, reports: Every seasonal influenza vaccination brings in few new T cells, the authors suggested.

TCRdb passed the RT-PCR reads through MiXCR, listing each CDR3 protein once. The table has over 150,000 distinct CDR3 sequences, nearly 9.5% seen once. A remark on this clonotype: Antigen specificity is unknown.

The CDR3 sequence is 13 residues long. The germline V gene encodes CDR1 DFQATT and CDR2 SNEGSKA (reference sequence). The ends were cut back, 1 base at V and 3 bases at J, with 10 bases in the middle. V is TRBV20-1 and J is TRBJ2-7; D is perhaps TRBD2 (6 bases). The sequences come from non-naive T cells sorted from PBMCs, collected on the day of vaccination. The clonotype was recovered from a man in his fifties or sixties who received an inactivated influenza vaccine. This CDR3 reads CSARVGSGYEQYF. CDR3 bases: TGCAGTGCTAGAGTGGGTAGCGGCTACGAGCAGTACTTC.